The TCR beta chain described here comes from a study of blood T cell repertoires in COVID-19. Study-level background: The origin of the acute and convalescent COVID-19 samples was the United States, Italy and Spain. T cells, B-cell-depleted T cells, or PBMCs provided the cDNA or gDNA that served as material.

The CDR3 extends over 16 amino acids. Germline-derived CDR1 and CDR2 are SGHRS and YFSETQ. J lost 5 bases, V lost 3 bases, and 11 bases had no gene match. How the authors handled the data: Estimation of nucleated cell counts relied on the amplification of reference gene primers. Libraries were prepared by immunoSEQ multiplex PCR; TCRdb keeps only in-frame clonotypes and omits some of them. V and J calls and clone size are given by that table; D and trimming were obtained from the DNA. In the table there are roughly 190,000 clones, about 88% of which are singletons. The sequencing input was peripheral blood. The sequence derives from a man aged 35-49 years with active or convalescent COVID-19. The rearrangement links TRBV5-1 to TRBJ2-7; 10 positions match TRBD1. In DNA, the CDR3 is TGCGCCAGCAGCTCGGGTGACAGGGGGCTGTTGCACGAGCAGTACTTC. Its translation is CASSSGDRGLLHEQYF.